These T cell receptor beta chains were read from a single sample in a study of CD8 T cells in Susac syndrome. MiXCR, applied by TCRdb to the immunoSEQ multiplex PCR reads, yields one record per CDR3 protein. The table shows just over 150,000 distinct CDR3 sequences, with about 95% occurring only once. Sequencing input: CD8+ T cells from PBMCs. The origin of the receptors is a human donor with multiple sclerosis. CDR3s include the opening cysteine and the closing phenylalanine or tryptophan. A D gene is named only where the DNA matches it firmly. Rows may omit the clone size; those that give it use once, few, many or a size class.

TGCAGTGCTAGTACAAGAGTGCGCACAGATACGCAGTATTTT	CSASTRVRTDTQYF	NA	NA	TRBJ2-3	TRBV20-1
TGTGCCACCAGCGAGGGGATCTCCTATGGCTACACCTTC	CATSEGISYGYTF	once	NA	TRBJ1-2	TRBV15
TGTGCCAGCAGCTTTGGATTCTCCTACGAGCAGTACTTC	CASSFGFSYEQYF	NA	NA	TRBJ2-7	TRBV7-9
TGTGCCACCAGGGGGGCCCTTTATGGTGAGCAGTTCTTC	CATRGALYGEQFF	NA	NA	TRBJ2-1	TRBV24-1
TGCAGTGCTACACCTTTTAGCGGGAGCTACGAGCAGTACTTC	CSATPFSGSYEQYF	NA	TRBD2	TRBJ2-7	TRBV20-1
TGCAGCGTCGGAGACAGGGGATCACCCCTCCACTTT	CSVGDRGSPLHF	NA	TRBD1	TRBJ1-6	TRBV29-1
TGTGCCAGCAGCATATTTCTAGGAGGCTCCTACAATGAGCAGTTCTTC	CASSIFLGGSYNEQFF	NA	NA	TRBJ2-1	TRBV12-3/TRBV12-4
TGTGCCATCAGTGGTTCAGGGGGTTCAAATGAAAAACTGTTTTTT	CAISGSGGSNEKLFF	NA	TRBD1	TRBJ1-4	TRBV10-3
TGTGCCAGCAGCGCGGGCCCAGCAGATGAGCAGTTCTTC	CASSAGPADEQFF	NA	NA	TRBJ2-1	TRBV6-1
TGTGCCACCAAAGCCTTGATCCGGGCGAACACTGAAGCTTTCTTT	CATKALIRANTEAFF	NA	NA	TRBJ1-1	TRBV27
TGCAGTGCCAAGGGTGGGGACGAGCAGTACTTC	CSAKGGDEQYF	NA	NA	TRBJ2-7	TRBV20-1
TGTGCCAGCAGTTTGGGATCCGGTATTCAGTACTTC	CASSLGSGIQYF	NA	NA	TRBJ2-4	TRBV27
TGTGCCAGTAGTACCTTCCCCGGGGGGAGCTCCTACAATGAGCAGTTCTTC	CASSTFPGGSSYNEQFF	NA	TRBD2	TRBJ2-1	TRBV19
TGTGCCAGCAGCGTAGGAACCGACTACACCTTC	CASSVGTDYTF	NA	NA	TRBJ1-2	TRBV9
TGTGCCAGCAGCTTAGGATTTGGGGTCGAGGGGAACACTGAAGCTTTCTTT	CASSLGFGVEGNTEAFF	NA	NA	TRBJ1-1	TRBV7-6
TGTGCCTGGAGTGGATCGGCAGGGGTTAACTATGGCTACACCTTC	CAWSGSAGVNYGYTF	NA	NA	TRBJ1-2	TRBV30
TGTGCCAGCAGCTTGGTCGAGGTCTACGCTGAGCAGTTCTTC	CASSLVEVYAEQFF	NA	NA	TRBJ2-1	TRBV5-6
TGTGCCACCAGCAGAGTACCAGGGCATGGCTACACCTTC	CATSRVPGHGYTF	NA	NA	TRBJ1-2	TRBV15
TGTGCCTGTGGACCCACGGATAACGCCGGGGAGCTGTTTTTT	CACGPTDNAGELFF	NA	NA	TRBJ2-2	TRBV30
TGTGCCAGCAGCTTCCTCCATCCGGAGAGGGGGAACACTGAAGCTTTCTTT	CASSFLHPERGNTEAFF	NA	NA	TRBJ1-1	TRBV3-1
TGTGCCAGCAGCTTAGTGGGCGGGGTCTACAATGAGCAGTTCTTC	CASSLVGGVYNEQFF	NA	NA	TRBJ2-1	TRBV7-2
TGTGCCAGCAATCCAAGCAGTTCCTACAATGAGCAGTTCTTC	CASNPSSSYNEQFF	NA	NA	TRBJ2-1	TRBV7-8
TGTGCCAGCAGCCAAGAGTGGGCGGGCAGCTACGAGCAGTACTTC	CASSQEWAGSYEQYF	NA	NA	TRBJ2-7	TRBV4-2
TGTGCCACCAGCAGAGTGAGCGTGAGCAATGAGCAGTTCTTC	CATSRVSVSNEQFF	once	NA	TRBJ2-1	TRBV15
TGTGCCAGCAGCTTAACCGATTGGGGAACCTACGAGCAGTACTTC	CASSLTDWGTYEQYF	NA	NA	TRBJ2-7	TRBV7-2
TGTGCCAGCAGTGGCATGGGCAAGGCTCTCCCTGAAGCTTTCTTT	CASSGMGKALPEAFF	NA	NA	TRBJ1-1	TRBV7-9
TGTGCCAGCAGCTGGGGAGGCGGGGACACTGAAGCTTTCTTT	CASSWGGGDTEAFF	NA	NA	TRBJ1-1	TRBV7-9
TGTGCCAGCAGTTTAGCCGATCCGGGACTAGGGGATGAGCAGTTCTTC	CASSLADPGLGDEQFF	NA	TRBD2	TRBJ2-1	TRBV27
TGTGCCAGCACCCGCGGACGGGAGTCCTACGAGCAGTACTTC	CASTRGRESYEQYF	once	NA	TRBJ2-7	TRBV27
TGCAGCGCCTCCTACAATGAGCAGTTCTTC	CSASYNEQFF	once	NA	TRBJ2-1	TRBV29-1
TGTGCCAGCAGCCAAGCTTCAGGGGAAGGGTACTACAATGAGCAGTTCTTC	CASSQASGEGYYNEQFF	NA	NA	TRBJ2-1	TRBV3-1
TGTGCCAGCAGTTACTCGCCGTATCGGTCCTACGAGCAGTACTTC	CASSYSPYRSYEQYF	NA	NA	TRBJ2-7	TRBV6-5
TGTGCCAGCAGTTTATCGGCCGGGGACCAGCCCCAGCATTTT	CASSLSAGDQPQHF	NA	NA	TRBJ1-5	TRBV27
TGTGCCAGCAGTTTTAACGCTTACAATGAGCAGTTCTTC	CASSFNAYNEQFF	NA	NA	TRBJ2-1	TRBV27
TGCGCCAGCAGTCGGGACAGACTAAACACCGGGGAGCTGTTTTTT	CASSRDRLNTGELFF	NA	TRBD1	TRBJ2-2	TRBV5-1
TGCAGTGCTAGTGGTGACAGGGGGCGCCGGACTGAAGCTTTCTTT	CSASGDRGRRTEAFF	NA	TRBD1	TRBJ1-1	TRBV20-1
TGTGCCAGCAGTTCCCCAGGGGCCGGGGAGCTGTTTTTT	CASSSPGAGELFF	NA	NA	TRBJ2-2	TRBV6-5
TGTGCCAGTACCGCCGTAGCGGGCTACAATGAGCAGTTCTTC	CASTAVAGYNEQFF	NA	TRBD2	TRBJ2-1	TRBV19
TGTGCCAGCAGCGTTGGTTATCCCGGTGATGAGCAGTTCTTC	CASSVGYPGDEQFF	NA	NA	TRBJ2-1	TRBV9
TGTGCCAGCAGCCAAGAGATAGGCGGGGCCGCAGATACGCAGTATTTT	CASSQEIGGAADTQYF	NA	NA	TRBJ2-3	TRBV4-2
TGTGCCAGCAGCTCTCCCCTAGCGGGGGGCAGCCCAGATACGCAGTATTTT	CASSSPLAGGSPDTQYF	NA	TRBD2	TRBJ2-3	TRBV7-9
TGTGCCTGGAGTGTCATAGCGGGGGCCACAGATACGCAGTATTTT	CAWSVIAGATDTQYF	NA	TRBD2	TRBJ2-3	TRBV30
TGTGCCAGCAGTGACATGGGCAATCAGCCCCAGCATTTT	CASSDMGNQPQHF	NA	NA	TRBJ1-5	TRBV2
TGTGCCAGCAACTTAGGGGACTCTGGGGCCAACGTCCTGACTTTC	CASNLGDSGANVLTF	NA	NA	TRBJ2-6	TRBV12-3/TRBV12-4